This TCR beta chain was sequenced in a study of cytomegalovirus exposure and HLA in healthy donors. General study findings and limits: For most subjects, TCR beta sequences were reported to predict HLA-A and HLA-B alleles with accuracy.

PCR amplification relied on 60 Vbeta primers (plus 13 Jbeta primers). Profiled with immunoSEQ multiplex PCR; TCRdb holds only in-frame clones, not every one. This sample carries fewer than 100,000 clones, with about 0.5% going to the ten biggest clones. Comment on this clone: Its antigen is currently unknown.

CDR1 is SGDLS and CDR2 is YYNGEE in the germline V gene. CDR3 size: 13 residues. The V end lost 3 bases, the J end lost 3 bases, and 7 bases lay between the germline ends. Sample: PBMCs. This TCR was recovered from a man in his fifties in good health and CMV-seronegative. The chain has TRBV9 and TRBJ1-3, with D possibly being TRBD1 (6 bases). The CDR3 sequence: CASSGDIGNTIYF. The CDR3 coding sequence is TGTGCCAGCAGCGGGGACATTGGAAACACCATATATTTT.